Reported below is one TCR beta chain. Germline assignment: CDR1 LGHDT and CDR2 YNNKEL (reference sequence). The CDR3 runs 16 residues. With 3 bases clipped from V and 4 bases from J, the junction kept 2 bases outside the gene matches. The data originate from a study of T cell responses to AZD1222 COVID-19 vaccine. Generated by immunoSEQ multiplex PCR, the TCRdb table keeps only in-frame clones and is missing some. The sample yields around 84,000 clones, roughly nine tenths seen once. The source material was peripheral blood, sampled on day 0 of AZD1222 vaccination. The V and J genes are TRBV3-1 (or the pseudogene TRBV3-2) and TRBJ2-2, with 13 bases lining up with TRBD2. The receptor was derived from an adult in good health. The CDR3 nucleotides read TGTGCCAGCAGCCACCGGACTAGCGGGAGCACCGGGGAGCTGTTTTTT. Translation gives CASSHRTSGSTGELFF.